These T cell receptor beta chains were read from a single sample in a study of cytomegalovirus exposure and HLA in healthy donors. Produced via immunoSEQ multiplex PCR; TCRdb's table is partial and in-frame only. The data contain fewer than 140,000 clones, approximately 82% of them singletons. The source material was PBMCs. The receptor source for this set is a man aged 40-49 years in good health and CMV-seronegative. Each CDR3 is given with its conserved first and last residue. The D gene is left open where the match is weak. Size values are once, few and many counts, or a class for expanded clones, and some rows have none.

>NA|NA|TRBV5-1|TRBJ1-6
TGCGCCAGCAGCTTGGGACTGATGAGCTCACCCCTCCACTTT
CASSLGLMSSPLHF
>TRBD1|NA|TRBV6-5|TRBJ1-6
TGTGCCAGCACTCGACAGGGGGTTGGGTCACCCCTCCACTTT
CASTRQGVGSPLHF
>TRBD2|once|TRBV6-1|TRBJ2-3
TGTGCCAGCAGTGTCCTAGCGGGGGGGACTAGCACAGATACGCAGTATTTT
CASSVLAGGTSTDTQYF
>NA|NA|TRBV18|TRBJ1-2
TGTGCCAGCTCACCATTGACGAGGGGAGGAGAGGGCTACACCTTC
CASSPLTRGGEGYTF
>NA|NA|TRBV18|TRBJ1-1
TGTGCCAGCTCACCCCCCGGGACAAGAAACACTGAAGCTTTCTTT
CASSPPGTRNTEAFF
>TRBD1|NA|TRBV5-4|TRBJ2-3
TGTGCCAGCAGCTATCGACAGGGGGCAGGGTTAGCGCAGTATTTT
CASSYRQGAGLAQYF
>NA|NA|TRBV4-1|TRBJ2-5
TGCGCCAGCAGCCAAGAAGTAGCGAGGACCCAAGAGACCCAGTACTTC
CASSQEVARTQETQYF
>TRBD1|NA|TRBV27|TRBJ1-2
TGTGCCAGCAGTTTATTTTCCAGGGGGTCTGGATATGGCTACACCTTC
CASSLFSRGSGYGYTF
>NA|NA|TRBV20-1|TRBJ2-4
TGCAGTGGACGGGACAAAAACATTCAGTACTTC
CSGRDKNIQYF
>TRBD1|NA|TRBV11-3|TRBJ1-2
TGTGCCAGCAGCTCGGACAGGGGGTATGGCTACACCTTC
CASSSDRGYGYTF
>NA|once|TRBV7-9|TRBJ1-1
TGTGCCAGCAAGCCTGAGGGAGGGAACACTGAAGCTTTCTTT
CASKPEGGNTEAFF
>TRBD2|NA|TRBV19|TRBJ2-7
TGTGTCAGTAGTAGAAGTAGCGGGGGGACCTACGAGCAGTACTTC
CVSSRSSGGTYEQYF
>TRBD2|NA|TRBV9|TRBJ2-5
TGTGCCAGCAGTTTAGCGGGGGGGGAAGAGACCCAGTACTTC
CASSLAGGEETQYF
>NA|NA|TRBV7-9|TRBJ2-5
TGTGCCAGCAGCTTATTGACAGCGCGGGAGACCCAGTACTTC
CASSLLTARETQYF